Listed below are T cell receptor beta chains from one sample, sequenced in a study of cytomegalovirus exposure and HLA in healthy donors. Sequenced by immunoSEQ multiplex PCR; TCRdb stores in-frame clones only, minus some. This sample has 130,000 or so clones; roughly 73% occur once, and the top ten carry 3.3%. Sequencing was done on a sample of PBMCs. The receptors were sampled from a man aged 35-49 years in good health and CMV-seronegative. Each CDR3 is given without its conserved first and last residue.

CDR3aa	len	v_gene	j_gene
ASSWPKDSYTEAF	13	TRBV5-4	TRBJ1-1
ASSLAGTAFNQPQH	14	TRBV7-2	TRBJ1-5
ASSLGQGAEEQY	12	TRBV5-1	TRBJ2-7
ASSQDHGDRGRLANYGYT	18	TRBV4-1	TRBJ1-2
ASKGGTLHSGYT	12	TRBV19	TRBJ1-2
ASTFGIRVNTGELF	14	TRBV19	TRBJ2-2
ASSPGTGTINEQY	13	TRBV9	TRBJ2-7
ASSHHRGDESNQPQH	15	TRBV4-3	TRBJ1-5
ASSQDLFSGNTEAF	14	TRBV4-3	TRBJ1-1
ASSLVSGSRGGGQF	14	TRBV11-2	TRBJ2-1
ASSQDVRGGYGYT	13	TRBV4-2	TRBJ1-2
ASSQGLGQGNTEAF	14	TRBV5-1	TRBJ1-1